The T cell receptor (beta chain) described here comes from a study of identical twins. Findings and limits, study-wide: Recombination models fit unrelated individuals' TCR alpha sharing but underestimated twins'. Low generation-probability sequences were in excess among twin-shared out-of-frame alpha sequences. The more abundant beta clonotypes in cord blood had fewer insertions, and memory repertoires did not show this.

The ends were cut back, 1 base at V and 1 base at J, with 14 bases in the middle. CDR3 length: 18 residues. Germline CDR1 LGHDT, CDR2 YNNKEL (reference sequence). A universal primer site arose from template switching, and cDNA bore unique molecular identifiers. TCRdb analysed the 5' RACE reads with MiXCR anew, one entry per CDR3 protein. Counted here are 550,000 to 800,000 distinct CDR3 sequences, less than 9% occurring once; the ten biggest clones make up roughly 1.6%. This clonotype was observed a single time. Its antigen is not known. This sample also belongs to another study, concerning yellow fever vaccine responses in identical twins.

This chain links TRBV3-1 with TRBJ2-6; D perhaps matches TRBD2 (7 bases). Material for sequencing was PBMCs. The source of this sequence is a woman younger than 30 in good health. The CDR3: CASSQGGGARSGANVLTF. Written as DNA, the CDR3 is TGTGCCAGCAGCCAAGGAGGGGGGGCCCGATCTGGGGCCAACGTCCTGACTTTC.